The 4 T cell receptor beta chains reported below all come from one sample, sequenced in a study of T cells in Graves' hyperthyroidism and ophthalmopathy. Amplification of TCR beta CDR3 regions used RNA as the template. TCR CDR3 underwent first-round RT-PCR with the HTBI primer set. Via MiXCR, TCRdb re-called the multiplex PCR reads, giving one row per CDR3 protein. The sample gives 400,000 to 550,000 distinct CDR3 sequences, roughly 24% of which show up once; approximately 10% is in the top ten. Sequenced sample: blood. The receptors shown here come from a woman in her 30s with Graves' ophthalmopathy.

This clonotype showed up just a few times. CDR3 protein: CASSIPRGIGANVLTF. The DNA for the CDR3 is TGTGCCAGTAGTATACCCAGGGGGATCGGGGCCAACGTCCTGACTTTC. The chain joins TRBV19 to TRBJ2-6; TRBD1 matches at 7 bases. The CDR3 has 16 residues. CDR1 is LNHDA, CDR2 SQIVND, per germline (reference sequence). With 2 bases clipped from V and 4 bases from J, the junction kept 5 bases outside the gene matches.

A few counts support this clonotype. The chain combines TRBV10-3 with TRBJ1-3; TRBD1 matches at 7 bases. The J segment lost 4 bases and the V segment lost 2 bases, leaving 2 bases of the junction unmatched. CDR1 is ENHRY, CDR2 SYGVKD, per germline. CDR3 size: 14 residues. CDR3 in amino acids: CAISEPGQGNTIYF. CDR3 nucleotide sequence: TGTGCCATCAGTGAGCCGGGACAGGGAAACACCATATATTTT.

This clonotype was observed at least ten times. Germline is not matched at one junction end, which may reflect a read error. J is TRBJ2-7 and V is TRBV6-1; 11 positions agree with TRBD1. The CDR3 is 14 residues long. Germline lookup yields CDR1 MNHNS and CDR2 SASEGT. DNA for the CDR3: TGCGCCAGCAGCGAGGGACAGGGGGCCTACGAGCAGTACTTC. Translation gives CASSEGQGAYEQYF.

The CDR3 spells CASSEARRFYGYTF. The CDR3 DNA reads TGTGCCAGCAGTGAAGCTCGGAGATTCTATGGCTACACCTTC. V and J are TRBV6-1 and TRBJ1-2, with D unresolved. V was pared by 0 bases and J by 4 bases, with 9 bases between. Looked up from germline, CDR1 is MNHNS and CDR2 is SASEGT. The CDR3 consists of 14 residues.